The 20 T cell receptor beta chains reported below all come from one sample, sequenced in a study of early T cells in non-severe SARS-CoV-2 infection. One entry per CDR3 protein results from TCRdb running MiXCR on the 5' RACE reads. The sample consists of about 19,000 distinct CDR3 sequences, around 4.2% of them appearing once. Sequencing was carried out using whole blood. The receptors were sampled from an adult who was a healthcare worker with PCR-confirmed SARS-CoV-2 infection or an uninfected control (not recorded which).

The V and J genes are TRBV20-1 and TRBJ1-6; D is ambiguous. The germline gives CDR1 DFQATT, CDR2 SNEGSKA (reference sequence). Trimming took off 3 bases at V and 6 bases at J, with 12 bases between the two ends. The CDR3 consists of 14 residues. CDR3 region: CSARFGQINSPLHF. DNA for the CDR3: TGCAGTGCTAGGTTTGGGCAGATTAATTCACCCCTCCACTTT.

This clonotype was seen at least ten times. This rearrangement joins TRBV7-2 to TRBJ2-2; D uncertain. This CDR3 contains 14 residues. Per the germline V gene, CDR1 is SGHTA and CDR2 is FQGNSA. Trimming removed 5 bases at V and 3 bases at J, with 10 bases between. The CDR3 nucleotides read TGTGCCAGCAGCCCGGGCCCGGACACCGGGGAGCTGTTTTTT. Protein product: CASSPGPDTGELFF.

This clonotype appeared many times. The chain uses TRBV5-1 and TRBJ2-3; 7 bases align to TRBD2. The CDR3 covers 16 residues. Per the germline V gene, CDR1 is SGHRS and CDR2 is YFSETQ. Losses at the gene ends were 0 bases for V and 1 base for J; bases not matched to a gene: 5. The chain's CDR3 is CASSLDRSGGTDTQYF. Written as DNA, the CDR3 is TGCGCCAGCAGCTTGGACCGGAGCGGGGGCACAGATACGCAGTATTTT.

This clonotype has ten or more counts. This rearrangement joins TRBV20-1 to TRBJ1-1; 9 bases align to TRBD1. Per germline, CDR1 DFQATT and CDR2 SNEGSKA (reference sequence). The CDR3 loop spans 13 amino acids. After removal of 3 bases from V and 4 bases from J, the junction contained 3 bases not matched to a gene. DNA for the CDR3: TGCAGTGCTAGCCAGACAGGGGGCACTGAAGCTTTCTTT. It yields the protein CSASQTGGTEAFF.

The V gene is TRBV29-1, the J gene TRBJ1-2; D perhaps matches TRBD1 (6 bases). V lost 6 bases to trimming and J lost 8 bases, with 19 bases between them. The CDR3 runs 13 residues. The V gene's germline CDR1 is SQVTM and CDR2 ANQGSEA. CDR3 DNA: TGCAGCGTCCCCTTAGACAGGATGTACGGCTACACCTTC. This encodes CSVPLDRMYGYTF.

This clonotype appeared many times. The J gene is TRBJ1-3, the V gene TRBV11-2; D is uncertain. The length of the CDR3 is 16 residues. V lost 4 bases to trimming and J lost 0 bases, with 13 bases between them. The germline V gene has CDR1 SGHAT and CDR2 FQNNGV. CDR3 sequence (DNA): TGTGCCAGCAGCTCCGGCGGGTTTTTCTCTGGAAACACCATATATTTT. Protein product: CASSSGGFFSGNTIYF.

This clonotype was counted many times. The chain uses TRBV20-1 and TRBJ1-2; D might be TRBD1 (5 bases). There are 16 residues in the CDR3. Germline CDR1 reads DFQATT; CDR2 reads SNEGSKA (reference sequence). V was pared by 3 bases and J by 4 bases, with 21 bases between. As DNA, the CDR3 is TGCAGTGCTAGCCGGGACGGAGAAAGTGGAGGCTATGGCTACACCTTC. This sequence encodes CSASRDGESGGYGYTF.

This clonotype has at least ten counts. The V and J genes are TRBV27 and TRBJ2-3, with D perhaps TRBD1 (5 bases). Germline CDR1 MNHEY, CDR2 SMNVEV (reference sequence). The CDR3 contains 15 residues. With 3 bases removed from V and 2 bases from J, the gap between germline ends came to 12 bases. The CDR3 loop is CASSLWAGSTDTQYF. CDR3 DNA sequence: TGTGCCAGCAGTTTGTGGGCAGGGTCCACAGATACGCAGTATTTT.

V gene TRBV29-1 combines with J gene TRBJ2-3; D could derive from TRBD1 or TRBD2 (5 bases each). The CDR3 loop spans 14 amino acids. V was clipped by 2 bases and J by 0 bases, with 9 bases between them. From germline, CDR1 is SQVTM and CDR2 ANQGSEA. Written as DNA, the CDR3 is TGCAGCGTTGAACATGGGGACAGCACAGATACGCAGTATTTT. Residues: CSVEHGDSTDTQYF.

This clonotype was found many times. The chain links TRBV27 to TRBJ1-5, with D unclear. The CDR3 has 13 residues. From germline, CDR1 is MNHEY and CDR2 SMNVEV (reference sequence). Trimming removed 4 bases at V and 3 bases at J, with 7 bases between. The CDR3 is CASSSRSNQPQHF. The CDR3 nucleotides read TGTGCCAGCAGTTCGAGATCCAATCAGCCCCAGCATTTT.

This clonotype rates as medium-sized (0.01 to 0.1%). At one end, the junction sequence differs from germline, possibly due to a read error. CDR3 loop: CASSYSAENRLVF. For the CDR3, the DNA is TGTGCCAGCAGTTATTCGGCAGAGAACCGGCTGGTTTTT. The chain combines TRBV6-2 or TRBV6-3 with TRBJ1-5, with D unresolved. Germline values: CDR1 MNHEY, CDR2 SVGEGT. The CDR3 has 13 residues.

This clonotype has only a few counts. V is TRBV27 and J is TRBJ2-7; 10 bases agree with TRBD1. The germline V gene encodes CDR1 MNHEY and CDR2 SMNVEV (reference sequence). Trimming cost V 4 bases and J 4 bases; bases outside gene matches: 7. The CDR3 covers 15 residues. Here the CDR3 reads CASSSPGQGRYEQYF. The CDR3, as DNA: TGTGCCAGCAGTTCTCCGGGACAGGGGAGGTACGAGCAGTACTTC.

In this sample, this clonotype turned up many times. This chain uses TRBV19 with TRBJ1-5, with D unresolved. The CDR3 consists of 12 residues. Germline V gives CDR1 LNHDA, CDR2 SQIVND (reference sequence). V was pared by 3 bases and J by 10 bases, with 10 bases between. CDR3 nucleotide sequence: TGTGCCAGTAGTATGACGGGGTCTCCCCAGCATTTT. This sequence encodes CASSMTGSPQHF.

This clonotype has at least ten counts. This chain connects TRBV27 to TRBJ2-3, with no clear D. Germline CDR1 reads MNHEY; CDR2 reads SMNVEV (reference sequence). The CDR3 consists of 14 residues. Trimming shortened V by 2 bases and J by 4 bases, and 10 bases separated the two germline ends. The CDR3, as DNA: TGTGCCAGCAGTTTAGGAACACACGCAGATACGCAGTATTTT. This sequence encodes CASSLGTHADTQYF.

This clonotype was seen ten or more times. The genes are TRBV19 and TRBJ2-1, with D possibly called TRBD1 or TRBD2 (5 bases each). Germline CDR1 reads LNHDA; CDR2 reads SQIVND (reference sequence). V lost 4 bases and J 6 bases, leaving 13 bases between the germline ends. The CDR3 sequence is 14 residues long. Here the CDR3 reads CASSRSGHFNEQFF. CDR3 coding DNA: TGTGCCAGTAGTAGAAGCGGACATTTCAATGAGCAGTTCTTC.

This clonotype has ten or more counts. CDR3 in amino acids: CASSVLTGTEAFF. The CDR3 DNA is TGTGCCAGCAGCGTATTGACCGGCACTGAAGCTTTCTTT. The rearrangement joins TRBV9 to TRBJ1-1; D is unresolved. The CDR3 is 13 residues long. The V gene lost 1 base and the J gene lost 4 bases, with 8 bases spanning the gap. Germline CDR1 and CDR2: SGDLS and YYNGEE.

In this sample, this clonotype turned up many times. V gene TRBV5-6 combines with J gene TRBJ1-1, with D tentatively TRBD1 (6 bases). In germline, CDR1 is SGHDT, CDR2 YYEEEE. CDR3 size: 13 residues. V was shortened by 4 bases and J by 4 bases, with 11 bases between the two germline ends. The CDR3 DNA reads TGTGCCAGCAGCAGAACAGGGCGCACTGAAGCTTTCTTT. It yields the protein CASSRTGRTEAFF. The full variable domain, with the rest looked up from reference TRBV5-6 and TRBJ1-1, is DAGVTQSPTHLIKTRGQQVTLRCSPKSGHDTVSWYQQALGQGPQFIFQYYEEEERQRGNFPDRFSGHQFPNYSSELNVNALLLGDSALYLCASSRTGRTEAFFGQGTRLTVV.

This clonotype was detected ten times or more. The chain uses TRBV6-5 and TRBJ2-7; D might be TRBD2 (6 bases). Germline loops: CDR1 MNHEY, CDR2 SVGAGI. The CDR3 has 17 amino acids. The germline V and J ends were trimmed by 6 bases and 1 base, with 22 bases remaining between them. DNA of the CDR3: TGTGCCAGCAGGGCGGGACGGATAAGGGGTGAATCCTACGAGCAGTACTTC. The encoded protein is CASRAGRIRGESYEQYF.

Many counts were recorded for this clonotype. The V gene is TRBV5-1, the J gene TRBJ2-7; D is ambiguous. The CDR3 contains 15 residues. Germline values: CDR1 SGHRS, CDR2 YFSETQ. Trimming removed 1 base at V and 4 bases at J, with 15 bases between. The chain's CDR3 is CASSLSPPLGYEQYF. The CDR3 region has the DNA TGCGCCAGCAGCTTGAGTCCTCCCCTGGGGTACGAGCAGTACTTC. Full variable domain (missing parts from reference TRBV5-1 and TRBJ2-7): KAGVTQTPRYLIKTRGQQVTLSCSPISGHRSVSWYQQTPGQGLQFLFEYFSETQRNKGNFPGRFSGRQFSNSRSEMNVSTLELGDSALYLCASSLSPPLGYEQYFGPGTRLTVT.

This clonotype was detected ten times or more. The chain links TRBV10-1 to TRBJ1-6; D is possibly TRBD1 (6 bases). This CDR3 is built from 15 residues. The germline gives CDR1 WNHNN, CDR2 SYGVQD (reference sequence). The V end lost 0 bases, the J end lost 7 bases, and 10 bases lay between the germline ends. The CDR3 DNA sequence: TGCGCCAGCAGTGAGTCAAGGACAGAGAATTCACCCCTCCACTTT. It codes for CASSESRTENSPLHF.